This T cell receptor beta chain was captured in a study of cytomegalovirus exposure and HLA in healthy donors. Both 60 Vbeta primers and 13 Jbeta primers went into the PCR. Produced via immunoSEQ multiplex PCR; TCRdb's table is partial and in-frame only. This table has 120,000 to 150,000 clones, 75% to 80% appearing once. A note on this clone: One junction end does not reproduce the germline sequence, and a read error may be involved.

The CDR3 contains 16 residues. The germline V gene has CDR1 SGHDN and CDR2 FVKESK. The receptor's source is a male donor in good health and CMV-seronegative. This chain links TRBV14 with TRBJ2-5; 7 bases align to TRBD1. The source material was PBMCs. The CDR3, as DNA: TGTGCCAGCAGTCAAGATCGGGGACAGACCCAAGAGACCCAGTACTTC. The encoded protein is CASSQDRGQTQETQYF.